This entry lists 10 T cell receptor beta chains sequenced from one sample in a study of molecular identifiers for immune sequencing clone quantification. In TCRdb, the PCR reads were re-called with MiXCR into one record per CDR3 protein. In the table there are over 600,000 distinct CDR3 sequences, just under 20% of which are singletons. The sample consisted of naive CD8+ T cells from blood, with Jurkat cell RNA spiked in. Subset of the sample: FACS-sorted CD8+CD4-CCR7+CD45RA+ naive T cells. Receptors originate from a human donor in good health. Some libraries in this study had Jurkat cell RNA spiked in.

In this sample, this clonotype turned up a few times. The chain recombines TRBV20-1 with TRBJ2-5; no definite D call. Germline V lookup: CDR1 DFQATT, CDR2 SNEGSKA (reference sequence). The CDR3 contains 15 residues. V was trimmed by 6 bases and J by 5 bases, leaving 22 bases between them. CDR3 DNA sequence: TGCAGTGCCGATCTCCCCCCGGAAGGGTTGGAGACCCAGTACTTC. Translated: CSADLPPEGLETQYF.

The CDR3 sequence is CASSLGQGRSYEQYF. The DNA for the CDR3 is TGCGCCAGCAGCTTGGGACAGGGGCGGTCCTACGAGCAGTACTTC. This chain joins TRBV5-1 and TRBJ2-7, with TRBD1 matching over 8 bases. Germline V lookup: CDR1 SGHRS, CDR2 YFSETQ. Trimming at V came to 0 bases and at J to 1 base, leaving 3 bases not matched to a gene. The CDR3 length is 15 residues. Drawing the rest from reference TRBV5-1 and TRBJ2-7, the complete variable domain is KAGVTQTPRYLIKTRGQQVTLSCSPISGHRSVSWYQQTPGQGLQFLFEYFSETQRNKGNFPGRFSGRQFSNSRSEMNVSTLELGDSALYLCASSLGQGRSYEQYFGPGTRLTVT.

V gene TRBV9 combines with J gene TRBJ1-6, with 9 nucleotides matching TRBD1. With V trimmed by 0 bases and J by 10 bases, 17 bases remained unmatched. Germline V lookup: CDR1 SGDLS, CDR2 YYNGEE. The CDR3 length is 19 residues. The CDR3 nucleotides are TGTGCCAGCAGCGTAGTAGCCCGAGGGACAGGGAAGGCACCATCACCCCTCCACTTT. This sequence encodes CASSVVARGTGKAPSPLHF. Full variable domain (rest looked up from reference TRBV9 and TRBJ1-6): DSGVTQTPKHLITATGQRVTLRCSPRSGDLSVYWYQQSLDQGLQFLIQYYNGEERAKGNILERFSAQQFPDLHSELNLSSLELGDSALYFCASSVVARGTGKAPSPLHFGNGTRLTVT.

For this clonotype: Mismatch with germline at one junction end may stem from a read error. This sequence joins TRBV27 and TRBJ2-5, with TRBD1 identical over 7 bases. There are 14 residues in the CDR3. In germline, CDR1 is MNHEY, CDR2 SMNVEV (reference sequence). This chain's CDR3 is CASSSWDRQGTQYF. The CDR3 DNA reads as TGTGCCAGCAGTTCCTGGGACAGACAAGGGACCCAGTACTTC.

The V gene is TRBV2, the J gene TRBJ2-7; 10 bases match TRBD1. Trimming cost V 6 bases and J 6 bases; bases outside gene matches: 5. Germline CDR1 reads SNHLY; CDR2 reads FYNNEI. The CDR3 totals 13 residues. This CDR3 reads CASSPDRGCEQYF. In DNA, the CDR3 is TGTGCCAGCAGCCCGGACAGGGGGTGCGAGCAGTACTTC.

In this sample, this clonotype turned up many times. This chain joins TRBV9 and TRBJ1-1; D is ambiguous. The CDR3 contains 14 residues. CDR1 and CDR2 (germline): SGDLS, YYNGEE. Trimming pared 0 bases from V and 5 bases from J, leaving 11 bases between. The CDR3 here is CASSVGLPETEAFF. The DNA of the CDR3 is TGTGCCAGCAGCGTAGGACTTCCAGAGACTGAAGCTTTCTTT.

This clonotype was recorded many times. The chain couples TRBV20-1 to TRBJ2-7; the D gene is possibly TRBD1 (7 bases). The length of the CDR3 is 16 residues. Germline assignment: CDR1 DFQATT and CDR2 SNEGSKA (reference sequence). With 2 bases removed from V and 0 bases from J, the gap between germline ends came to 17 bases. The CDR3 is CSARPAGQMSSYEQYF. In nucleotides, the CDR3 is TGCAGTGCTAGACCCGCGGGACAGATGAGCTCCTACGAGCAGTACTTC.

This clonotype was counted ten times or more. V gene TRBV20-1 combines with J gene TRBJ2-3, with TRBD1 matching over 7 bases. J was trimmed by 0 bases and V by 6 bases; bases with no gene match: 9. CDR3 length equals 15 residues. The germline V gene encodes CDR1 DFQATT and CDR2 SNEGSKA (reference sequence). This CDR3 is CSAGRQGRSTDTQYF. As DNA, the CDR3 is TGCAGTGCAGGGAGACAGGGCCGTAGCACAGATACGCAGTATTTT.

This clonotype was seen repeatedly, ten times or more. One end of the junction is discordant with germline, which a read error may explain. This chain joins TRBV4-1 and TRBJ2-7, with a tentative D call TRBD2 (5 bases). The CDR3 contains 14 residues. In germline, CDR1 is MGHRA, CDR2 YSYEKL. The CDR3 sequence: CASSQDSGSFEQYF. As DNA, the CDR3 is TGCGCCAGCAGCCAAGATTCGGGGTCCTTCGAGCAGTACTTC.

This clonotype appeared many times. The chain uses TRBV6-4 and TRBJ2-1; D perhaps matches TRBD2 (6 bases). The CDR3 is 15 amino acids. Trimming cost V 0 bases and J 7 bases, with 13 bases left between them. Germline assignment: CDR1 MRHNA and CDR2 SNTAGT. The CDR3 loop is CASSDSSRRGNEQFF. The CDR3 bases are TGTGCCAGCAGTGACTCCTCACGGCGGGGTAATGAGCAGTTCTTC.